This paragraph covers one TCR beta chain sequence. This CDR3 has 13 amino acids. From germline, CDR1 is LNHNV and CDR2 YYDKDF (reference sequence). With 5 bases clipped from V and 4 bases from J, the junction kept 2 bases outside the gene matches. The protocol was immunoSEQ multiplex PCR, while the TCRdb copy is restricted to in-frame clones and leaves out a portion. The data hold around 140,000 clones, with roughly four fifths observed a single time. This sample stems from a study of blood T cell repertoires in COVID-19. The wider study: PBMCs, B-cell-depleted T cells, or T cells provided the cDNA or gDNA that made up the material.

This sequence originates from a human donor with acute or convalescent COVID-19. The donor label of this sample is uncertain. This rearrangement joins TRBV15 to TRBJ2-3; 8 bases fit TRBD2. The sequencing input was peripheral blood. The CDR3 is CATSPGGPDTQYF. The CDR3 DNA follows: TGTGCCACCAGCCCGGGGGGGCCAGATACGCAGTATTTT.